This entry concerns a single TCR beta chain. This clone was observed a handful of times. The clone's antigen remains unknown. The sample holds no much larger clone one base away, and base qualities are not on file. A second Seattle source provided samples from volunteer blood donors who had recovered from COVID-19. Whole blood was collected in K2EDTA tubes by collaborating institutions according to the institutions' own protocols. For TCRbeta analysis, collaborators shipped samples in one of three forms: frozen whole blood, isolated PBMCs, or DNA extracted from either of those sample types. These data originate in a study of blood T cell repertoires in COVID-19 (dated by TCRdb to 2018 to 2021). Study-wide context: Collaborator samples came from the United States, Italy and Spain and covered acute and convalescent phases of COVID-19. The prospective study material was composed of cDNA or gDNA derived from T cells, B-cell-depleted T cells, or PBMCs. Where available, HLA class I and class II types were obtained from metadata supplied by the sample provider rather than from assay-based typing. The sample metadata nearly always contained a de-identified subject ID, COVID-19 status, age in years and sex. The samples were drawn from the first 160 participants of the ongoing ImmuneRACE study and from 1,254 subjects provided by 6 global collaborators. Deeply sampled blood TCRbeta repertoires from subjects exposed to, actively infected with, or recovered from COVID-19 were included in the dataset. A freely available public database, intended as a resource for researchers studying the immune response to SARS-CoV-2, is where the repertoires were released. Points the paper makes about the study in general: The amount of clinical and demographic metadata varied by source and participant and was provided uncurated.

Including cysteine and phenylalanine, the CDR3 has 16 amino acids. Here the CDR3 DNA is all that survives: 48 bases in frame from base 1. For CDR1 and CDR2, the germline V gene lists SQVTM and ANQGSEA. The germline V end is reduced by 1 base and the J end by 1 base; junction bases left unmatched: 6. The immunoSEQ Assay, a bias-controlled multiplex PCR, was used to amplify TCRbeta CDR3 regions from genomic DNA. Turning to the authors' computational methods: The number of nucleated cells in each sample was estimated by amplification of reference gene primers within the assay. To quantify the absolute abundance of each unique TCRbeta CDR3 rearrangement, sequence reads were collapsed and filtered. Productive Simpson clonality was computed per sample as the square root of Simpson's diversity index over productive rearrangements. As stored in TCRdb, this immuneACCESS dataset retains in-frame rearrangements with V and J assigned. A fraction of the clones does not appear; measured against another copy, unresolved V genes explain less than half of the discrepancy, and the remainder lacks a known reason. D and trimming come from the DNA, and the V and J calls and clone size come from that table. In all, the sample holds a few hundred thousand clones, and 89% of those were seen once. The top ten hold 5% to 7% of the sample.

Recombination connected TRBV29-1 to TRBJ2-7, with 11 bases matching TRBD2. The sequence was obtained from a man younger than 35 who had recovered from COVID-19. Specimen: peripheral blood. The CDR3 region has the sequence CSVEGATSGSSYEQYF. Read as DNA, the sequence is TGCAGCGTTGAAGGTGCTACTAGCGGGAGTTCCTACGAGCAGTACTTC.